These 18 T cell receptor beta chains were all obtained from the same sample, sequenced in a study of post-analysis software for immune sequencing data. Findings and caveats of the study: Elevated frequency relative to controls characterized roughly five TRBV segments in patients, TRBV5-6, TRBV5-1 and TRBV20-1 among them.

For these TCRs, the target antigens are not known. Prepared libraries of TCR beta cDNA carried unique molecular identifiers. TCRdb reanalysed the PCR reads using MiXCR and keeps one entry per CDR3 protein. The sample lists 650,000 to 900,000 distinct CDR3 sequences, more than 45% occurring once. Sequenced sample: blood. Source of these receptors: a girl aged 5-17 years with multiple sclerosis.

The rearrangement uses TRBV10-3 and TRBJ2-4; 8 nucleotides line up with TRBD1. Unmatched junction bases numbered 6, after V lost 5 bases and J lost 12 bases. Per the germline V gene, CDR1 is ENHRY and CDR2 is SYGVKD. This CDR3 contains 12 residues. The CDR3 region has the DNA TGTGCCATCAGTAACCTTGGACAGGGTCAGTACTTC. Amino acids: CAISNLGQGQYF.

V is TRBV7-9 and J is TRBJ1-2, with D tentatively TRBD1 (5 bases). Germline V CDR1 and CDR2: SEHNR, FQNEAQ (reference sequence). The CDR3 totals 14 residues. The V and J ends lost 4 bases and 8 bases respectively, with 17 bases between them. The CDR3 DNA sequence: TGTGCCAGCAGCTCACACAGGAGGGAAAGAGGCTACACCTTC. Translated, it gives CASSSHRRERGYTF.

The rearrangement links TRBV6-6 to TRBJ2-5; maybe TRBD2 (6 bases). The CDR3 has 14 amino acids. Germline V CDR1 and CDR2: MNHNY, SVGAGI (reference sequence). The V end was cut by 2 bases, the J end by 1 base, with 8 bases between. CDR3: CASSYIGGQETQYF. CDR3 bases: TGTGCCAGCAGTTACATCGGGGGCCAAGAGACCCAGTACTTC.

This clonotype was seen a handful of times. The chain combines TRBV7-2 with TRBJ1-2, with 7 positions matching TRBD1. Germline trimming cut 3 bases from V and 8 bases from J; bases unmatched to any gene: 6. Germline assignment: CDR1 SGHTA and CDR2 FQGNSA. This CDR3 region has 13 residues. Here the CDR3 DNA reads TGTGCCAGCAGCTTTACCCAGGGGGAGGGCTACACCTTC. The encoded protein is CASSFTQGEGYTF.

Note on this clonotype: A much larger clone lies one base from this, so it may be a read error. This chain joins TRBV5-1 and TRBJ2-3, with a possible D match to TRBD1 (5 bases). Looked up from germline, CDR1 is SGHRS and CDR2 is YFSETQ. There are 14 residues in the CDR3. The CDR3 reads CASSLGQSIDTQYF. DNA of the CDR3: TGCGCCAGCAGCTTGGGACAGAGCATAGATACGCAGTATTTT.

This clonotype was detected only a few times. The chain links TRBV20-1 to TRBJ1-5, with 9 bases that match TRBD1. The V segment lost 3 bases and the J segment 11 bases; nucleotides outside the gene matches: 11. Looked up from germline, CDR1 is DFQATT and CDR2 is SNEGSKA (reference sequence). CDR3 length: 14 amino acids. The CDR3 DNA follows: TGCAGTGCTAGGAATGCCGGGACAGGGCACTCCCAGCATTTT. Translated, it gives CSARNAGTGHSQHF.

This chain connects TRBV12-3 or TRBV12-4 to TRBJ2-5, with 11 bases matching TRBD1. V gave up 6 bases and J gave up 5 bases; unmatched junction bases: 11. This CDR3 region has 16 residues. In DNA form, the CDR3 reads TGTGCCAGCAGCCGGAGACGGACAGGGGGCTTGGAGACCCAGTACTTC. This sequence encodes CASSRRRTGGLETQYF.

The J gene is TRBJ2-7, the V gene TRBV28; D perhaps matches TRBD2 (6 bases). Between the trimmed V and J ends, which lost 10 bases and 1 base, there was a span of 17 bases. This CDR3 is 14 amino acids long. Germline CDR1 reads MDHEN; CDR2 reads SYDVKM. The CDR3 sequence: CAIKSNGRSYEQYF. CDR3 nucleotides: TGTGCCATCAAATCCAATGGGAGGTCCTACGAGCAGTACTTC.

The V and J genes are TRBV12-3 or TRBV12-4 and TRBJ1-5; weak D call: TRBD1 (6 bases). CDR3 length: 17 residues. Deletions cut 3 bases from V and 0 bases from J, with 15 bases between. The CDR3 region is CASSFGRGSHSNQPQHF. The CDR3 nucleotides read TGTGCCAGCAGTTTCGGCAGGGGATCGCATAGCAATCAGCCCCAGCATTTT.

V and J are TRBV2 and TRBJ2-7; D is undetermined. The CDR3 has 13 residues. The V end lost 7 bases, the J end lost 1 base, and 11 bases lay between the germline ends. CDR1 and CDR2 from the germline V gene are SNHLY and FYNNEI. The CDR3 nucleotides read TGTGCCAGCAAGCAGCGACCTTCCTACGAGCAGTACTTC. The encoded protein is CASKQRPSYEQYF.

The sample holds a few counts of this clonotype. The chain couples TRBV7-3 to TRBJ1-6, with D perhaps TRBD1 (5 bases). The length of the CDR3 is 14 residues. V was trimmed by 5 bases and J by 9 bases, leaving 14 bases between them. CDR1 and CDR2 from the germline V gene are SGHTA and FQGTGA. The CDR3 spells CASSPGTSGSPLHF. In nucleotides, the CDR3 is TGTGCCAGCAGCCCCGGGACCTCAGGTTCACCCCTCCACTTT.

This clonotype was recorded once. The chain has TRBV7-2 and TRBJ2-2; 7 bases fit TRBD2. After removal of 5 bases from V and 6 bases from J, the junction contained 6 bases not matched to a gene. The CDR3 loop spans 14 amino acids. Looked up from germline, CDR1 is SGHTA and CDR2 is FQGNSA. CDR3 residues: CASSLDAGAGELFF. CDR3 bases: TGTGCCAGCAGCCTGGATGCGGGGGCCGGGGAGCTGTTTTTT.

There are a few counts of this clonotype. Here the CDR3 reads CASSPTVYYGYTF. CDR3 DNA: TGTGCCAGCAGTCCAACAGTTTACTATGGCTACACCTTC. V is TRBV27 and J is TRBJ1-2; no clear D. The CDR3 spans 13 residues. Per the germline V gene, CDR1 is MNHEY and CDR2 is SMNVEV (reference sequence). Trimming shortened V by 5 bases and J by 3 bases, and 10 bases separated the two germline ends.

This rearrangement joins TRBV4-2 to TRBJ1-3; the match to TRBD1 covers 8 bases. The CDR3 runs to 15 residues. CDR1 LGHNA and CDR2 YNFKEQ come from the germline V gene. The V gene end was trimmed by 1 base and the J gene end by 4 bases; junction bases not matched to a gene: 3. The CDR3: CASSQGWDRGNTIYF. The CDR3 DNA reads TGTGCCAGCAGCCAAGGGTGGGACAGGGGAAACACCATATATTTT.

V gene TRBV27 combines with J gene TRBJ2-7; 7 bases are a match to TRBD2. Germline CDR1 reads MNHEY; CDR2 reads SMNVEV (reference sequence). The CDR3 sequence is 14 residues long. Germline trimming cut 6 bases from V and 5 bases from J; bases unmatched to any gene: 10. CDR3 in amino acids: CASSPRTSGDEQYF. In DNA, the CDR3 is TGTGCCAGCAGCCCACGGACTAGTGGCGACGAGCAGTACTTC.

On this clonotype itself: An end of the junction differs from the germline gene, which may be a read error. The genes are TRBV3-1 and TRBJ2-7; no firm D call. This CDR3 region has 14 residues. From germline, CDR1 is LGHDT and CDR2 YNNKEL (reference sequence). The CDR3 DNA is TGTGCCGGCAGCCAAGTTTTGGACCTCTACGAGCAGTACTTC. This codes for CAGSQVLDLYEQYF.

The chain recombines TRBV5-6 with TRBJ1-1, with D perhaps matching TRBD1 (5 bases). The CDR3 contains 20 residues. Germline CDR1 SGHDT, CDR2 YYEEEE. V lost 0 bases to trimming and J lost 0 bases, with 24 bases between them. The CDR3 reads CASSLALLGVALSVNTEAFF. The CDR3 DNA is TGTGCCAGCAGCTTGGCCCTCTTGGGGGTTGCCCTCTCCGTGAACACTGAAGCTTTCTTT.

J is TRBJ2-7 and V is TRBV20-1, with a weak D call TRBD1 (5 bases). Per the germline V gene, CDR1 is DFQATT and CDR2 is SNEGSKA (reference sequence). V lost 3 bases and J lost 0, with 12 bases in between. This CDR3 has 14 amino acids. For the CDR3, the DNA is TGCAGTGCTAGGGGGCCCTGGAACTCCTACGAGCAGTACTTC. This encodes CSARGPWNSYEQYF.